These T cell receptor beta chains were read from a single sample in a study of blood T cell repertoires in COVID-19. Clones were read by immunoSEQ multiplex PCR, and TCRdb kept only the in-frame ones, dropping some. Of some 130,000 clones in the sample, roughly four fifths are singletons; the top ten hold about 18%. The sequenced material came from PBMCs or T cells enriched from blood (not recorded which). The origin of the receptors is a man aged 25 to 40 who had recovered from COVID-19. Each CDR3 is given with its conserved first and last residue. Each record gives: CDR3 protein, CDR3 DNA, clone size, J gene, V gene, D gene. D genes are given only for firm matches. Clone size, where shown, is once, few, many, or a class for clones that have expanded.

cdr3_aa: CASSLESGTKRYEQYF; cdr3_nt: TGTGCCAGCAGCTTGGAATCAGGGACAAAAAGGTACGAGCAGTACTTC; clone_size: -; j_call: TRBJ2-7; v_call: TRBV5-4; d_call: -
cdr3_aa: CASSYQGNQPQHF; cdr3_nt: TGTGCCAGCAGTTATCAGGGCAATCAGCCCCAGCATTTT; clone_size: -; j_call: TRBJ1-5; v_call: TRBV6-5; d_call: -
cdr3_aa: CASRRQGAYGYTF; cdr3_nt: TGTGCCAGCAGAAGACAGGGGGCCTATGGCTACACCTTC; clone_size: -; j_call: TRBJ1-2; v_call: TRBV6-7; d_call: TRBD1
cdr3_aa: CAIRQTGAEAFF; cdr3_nt: TGTGCCATCAGACAAACAGGCGCTGAAGCTTTCTTT; clone_size: -; j_call: TRBJ1-1; v_call: TRBV10-3; d_call: -
cdr3_aa: CASSSGKGVNQPQHF; cdr3_nt: TGTGCCAGCAGTTCAGGGAAAGGGGTCAATCAGCCCCAGCATTTT; clone_size: -; j_call: TRBJ1-5; v_call: TRBV6-5; d_call: -
cdr3_aa: CASSAEVAAAGETQYF; cdr3_nt: TGTGCCAGCAGCGCCGAGGTAGCGGCCGCGGGAGAGACCCAGTACTTC; clone_size: -; j_call: TRBJ2-5; v_call: TRBV2; d_call: -
cdr3_aa: CASSPQGEVTEAFF; cdr3_nt: TGTGCCAGCAGCCCCCAGGGGGAGGTAACTGAAGCTTTCTTT; clone_size: -; j_call: TRBJ1-1; v_call: TRBV5-5; d_call: TRBD1
cdr3_aa: CASSRGQGGTFNEQFF; cdr3_nt: TGTGCCAGCAGCAGGGGACAGGGCGGTACCTTCAATGAGCAGTTCTTC; clone_size: -; j_call: TRBJ2-1; v_call: TRBV5-4; d_call: TRBD1
cdr3_aa: CAWTQPGGEQYF; cdr3_nt: TGTGCCTGGACCCAACCGGGGGGCGAGCAGTACTTC; clone_size: -; j_call: TRBJ2-7; v_call: TRBV30; d_call: TRBD2
cdr3_aa: CASSQDPPSGDTGELFF; cdr3_nt: TGCGCCAGCAGCCAAGACCCCCCCAGCGGGGACACCGGGGAGCTGTTTTTT; clone_size: -; j_call: TRBJ2-2; v_call: TRBV4-1; d_call: TRBD2
cdr3_aa: CASSMVWPPSNQPQHF; cdr3_nt: TGTGCCAGTAGTATGGTGTGGCCCCCGTCCAATCAGCCCCAGCATTTT; clone_size: -; j_call: TRBJ1-5; v_call: TRBV19; d_call: -
cdr3_aa: CASSLSVVSNYGYTF; cdr3_nt: TGTGCCAGCAGCTTATCGGTGGTTTCTAACTATGGCTACACCTTC; clone_size: -; j_call: TRBJ1-2; v_call: TRBV11-2; d_call: -
cdr3_aa: CASSLGLAGNGGETQYF; cdr3_nt: TGTGCCAGCAGCTTGGGACTAGCGGGAAACGGAGGAGAGACCCAGTACTTC; clone_size: once; j_call: TRBJ2-5; v_call: TRBV5-4; d_call: TRBD2
cdr3_aa: CSASPGHRNTEAFF; cdr3_nt: TGCAGTGCTAGTCCCGGACACAGGAACACTGAAGCTTTCTTT; clone_size: -; j_call: TRBJ1-1; v_call: TRBV20-1; d_call: -
cdr3_aa: CATSVGGNFYEQYF; cdr3_nt: TGTGCCACCAGCGTCGGAGGGAACTTCTACGAGCAGTACTTC; clone_size: -; j_call: TRBJ2-7; v_call: TRBV15; d_call: -
cdr3_aa: CASSVPGSTETQYF; cdr3_nt: TGTGCCAGCAGCGTTCCGGGTTCTACGGAGACCCAGTACTTC; clone_size: -; j_call: TRBJ2-5; v_call: TRBV13; d_call: -
cdr3_aa: CASSVAKGASETQYF; cdr3_nt: TGTGCCAGCAGCGTAGCAAAGGGGGCGAGTGAGACCCAGTACTTC; clone_size: once; j_call: TRBJ2-5; v_call: TRBV9; d_call: TRBD1
cdr3_aa: CASSLTGPSKGEYTGELFF; cdr3_nt: TGTGCCAGCAGCCTTACCGGACCCTCCAAGGGGGAATACACCGGGGAGCTGTTTTTT; clone_size: -; j_call: TRBJ2-2; v_call: TRBV11-2; d_call: -
cdr3_aa: CAWSGDWSYEQYF; cdr3_nt: TGTGCCTGGAGTGGGGACTGGTCCTACGAGCAGTACTTC; clone_size: once; j_call: TRBJ2-7; v_call: TRBV30; d_call: -
cdr3_aa: CASSSGTSGAKETQYF; cdr3_nt: TGCGCCAGCAGCTCGGGGACTAGCGGGGCGAAAGAGACCCAGTACTTC; clone_size: -; j_call: TRBJ2-5; v_call: TRBV5-1; d_call: TRBD2
cdr3_aa: CASSSTGKGTEAFF; cdr3_nt: TGTGCCAGCAGTTCGACAGGGAAGGGCACTGAAGCTTTCTTT; clone_size: -; j_call: TRBJ1-1; v_call: TRBV6-2/TRBV6-3; d_call: TRBD1
cdr3_aa: CASSGPAVHEQFF; cdr3_nt: TGCGCCAGCAGCGGGCCAGCGGTCCATGAGCAGTTCTTC; clone_size: -; j_call: TRBJ2-1; v_call: TRBV5-1; d_call: -
cdr3_aa: CASSIRGGTGATGELFF; cdr3_nt: TGTGCCAGCAGCATCAGAGGGGGGACAGGGGCCACCGGGGAGCTGTTTTTT; clone_size: few; j_call: TRBJ2-2; v_call: TRBV7-6; d_call: TRBD1
cdr3_aa: CATSDAAFGQVGGTDTQYF; cdr3_nt: TGTGCCACCAGTGATGCCGCCTTTGGACAGGTGGGAGGCACAGATACGCAGTATTTT; clone_size: -; j_call: TRBJ2-3; v_call: TRBV24-1; d_call: TRBD1
cdr3_aa: CASSASGDPGANVLTF; cdr3_nt: TGTGCCAGCAGCGCCTCAGGGGACCCTGGGGCCAACGTCCTGACTTTC; clone_size: -; j_call: TRBJ2-6; v_call: TRBV9; d_call: -
cdr3_aa: CASSFGGGIDTQYF; cdr3_nt: TGTGCCAGCAGCTTCGGCGGGGGGATAGATACGCAGTATTTT; clone_size: -; j_call: TRBJ2-3; v_call: TRBV7-6; d_call: TRBD2
cdr3_aa: CAISGGGTEAFF; cdr3_nt: TGTGCCATCAGTGGAGGGGGCACTGAAGCTTTCTTT; clone_size: -; j_call: TRBJ1-1; v_call: TRBV10-3; d_call: -
cdr3_aa: CAISGLGPYNEQFF; cdr3_nt: TGTGCCATCAGCGGACTAGGGCCCTACAATGAGCAGTTCTTC; clone_size: medium-sized; j_call: TRBJ2-1; v_call: TRBV10-3; d_call: TRBD2
cdr3_aa: CASSYLWSTDTQYF; cdr3_nt: TGTGCCAGCAGCTACCTATGGAGCACAGATACGCAGTATTTT; clone_size: -; j_call: TRBJ2-3; v_call: TRBV7-2; d_call: -
cdr3_aa: CASSNERDKPTDTQYF; cdr3_nt: TGTGCCAGCAGTAACGAAAGGGACAAGCCCACAGATACGCAGTATTTT; clone_size: -; j_call: TRBJ2-3; v_call: TRBV6-2/TRBV6-3; d_call: -
cdr3_aa: CASSEPGTDTQYF; cdr3_nt: TGTGCCAGCAGTGAGCCGGGCACAGATACGCAGTATTTT; clone_size: -; j_call: TRBJ2-3; v_call: TRBV6-1; d_call: -
cdr3_aa: CASSPTSGGNTDTQYF; cdr3_nt: TGTGCCAGCAGTCCGACTAGCGGGGGTAACACAGATACGCAGTATTTT; clone_size: -; j_call: TRBJ2-3; v_call: TRBV27; d_call: TRBD2
cdr3_aa: CASSLLPETQYF; cdr3_nt: TGTGCCAGCAGTTTACTCCCGGAGACCCAGTACTTC; clone_size: -; j_call: TRBJ2-5; v_call: TRBV12-3/TRBV12-4; d_call: -
cdr3_aa: CASSQRSGSITGELFF; cdr3_nt: TGTGCCAGCAGCCAAAGAAGCGGGAGTATCACCGGGGAGCTGTTTTTT; clone_size: -; j_call: TRBJ2-2; v_call: TRBV4-2; d_call: TRBD2
cdr3_aa: CASSRQSTLNTEAFF; cdr3_nt: TGTGCCAGTAGTAGACAGAGTACTTTGAACACTGAAGCTTTCTTT; clone_size: -; j_call: TRBJ1-1; v_call: TRBV19; d_call: -
cdr3_aa: CASKQGDSRLRSYNEQFF; cdr3_nt: TGTGCCAGCAAACAAGGGGACAGCCGGTTGAGGTCCTACAATGAGCAGTTCTTC; clone_size: once; j_call: TRBJ2-1; v_call: TRBV6-4; d_call: TRBD1
cdr3_aa: CASSSYPYNEQFF; cdr3_nt: TGTGCCAGCAGCTCCTATCCCTACAATGAGCAGTTCTTC; clone_size: -; j_call: TRBJ2-1; v_call: TRBV7-2; d_call: -
cdr3_aa: CASFDRGNNEQFF; cdr3_nt: TGTGCCAGCTTCGACAGGGGGAACAATGAGCAGTTCTTC; clone_size: -; j_call: TRBJ2-1; v_call: TRBV27; d_call: TRBD1
cdr3_aa: CAISERDMDTQYF; cdr3_nt: TGTGCCATCAGTGAGCGGGATATGGATACGCAGTATTTT; clone_size: -; j_call: TRBJ2-3; v_call: TRBV10-3; d_call: -
cdr3_aa: CASKRTSGTGGLYEQYF; cdr3_nt: TGCGCCAGCAAGAGGACTAGCGGAACCGGGGGGCTCTACGAGCAGTACTTC; clone_size: -; j_call: TRBJ2-7; v_call: TRBV10-2; d_call: TRBD2
cdr3_aa: CAISGDGGRYGYTF; cdr3_nt: TGTGCCATCAGCGGCGACGGGGGGCGATATGGCTACACCTTC; clone_size: -; j_call: TRBJ1-2; v_call: TRBV10-3; d_call: -
cdr3_aa: CASRGPSGVYNEQFF; cdr3_nt: TGTGCCAGTAGGGGGCCTAGCGGAGTCTACAATGAGCAGTTCTTC; clone_size: -; j_call: TRBJ2-1; v_call: TRBV19; d_call: TRBD2
cdr3_aa: CASSFTSGRAMETQYF; cdr3_nt: TGTGCCAGCAGCTTTACTAGCGGGAGGGCCATGGAGACCCAGTACTTC; clone_size: once; j_call: TRBJ2-5; v_call: TRBV5-4; d_call: TRBD2
cdr3_aa: CATSPGGFANTGELFF; cdr3_nt: TGTGCCACCAGCCCTGGGGGGTTCGCGAACACCGGGGAGCTGTTTTTT; clone_size: few; j_call: TRBJ2-2; v_call: TRBV15; d_call: -
cdr3_aa: CASSHGQLSYEQYF; cdr3_nt: TGTGCCAGCAGCCACGGACAGCTCTCCTACGAGCAGTACTTC; clone_size: -; j_call: TRBJ2-7; v_call: TRBV5-5; d_call: -
cdr3_aa: CASSQDSRESGGYEQYF; cdr3_nt: TGCGCCAGCAGCCAAGATAGTAGGGAATCAGGGGGGTACGAGCAGTACTTC; clone_size: once; j_call: TRBJ2-7; v_call: TRBV4-1; d_call: -
cdr3_aa: CASSQQISNTEAFF; cdr3_nt: TGTGCCAGCAGCCAACAGATTTCCAACACTGAAGCTTTCTTT; clone_size: -; j_call: TRBJ1-1; v_call: TRBV3-1/TRBV3-2; d_call: -
cdr3_aa: CASSFPGTEAFF; cdr3_nt: TGCGCCAGCAGCTTCCCGGGCACTGAAGCTTTCTTT; clone_size: few; j_call: TRBJ1-1; v_call: TRBV5-1; d_call: -
cdr3_aa: CASSTPTGTPYEQYF; cdr3_nt: TGTGCCAGCAGTACCCCGACAGGGACCCCTTACGAGCAGTACTTC; clone_size: -; j_call: TRBJ2-7; v_call: TRBV6-4; d_call: TRBD1
cdr3_aa: CSARLHTGELFF; cdr3_nt: TGCAGCGCAAGACTGCACACCGGGGAGCTGTTTTTT; clone_size: -; j_call: TRBJ2-2; v_call: TRBV29-1; d_call: -
cdr3_aa: CASSSQGGAMNTEAFF; cdr3_nt: TGTGCCAGCAGCTCCCAAGGAGGAGCTATGAACACTGAAGCTTTCTTT; clone_size: -; j_call: TRBJ1-1; v_call: TRBV7-8; d_call: -
cdr3_aa: CASSRQGLIYNSPLHF; cdr3_nt: TGTGCCAGCTCACGACAGGGACTGATCTATAATTCACCCCTCCACTTT; clone_size: few; j_call: TRBJ1-6; v_call: TRBV18; d_call: TRBD1
cdr3_aa: CASSFLAGAATDTQYF; cdr3_nt: TGTGCCAGCAGCTTCCTAGCGGGGGCGGCCACAGATACGCAGTATTTT; clone_size: -; j_call: TRBJ2-3; v_call: TRBV7-2; d_call: TRBD2
cdr3_aa: CASSEARSGSNIQYF; cdr3_nt: TGTGCCAGCAGTGAAGCCCGGTCCGGGTCGAACATTCAGTACTTC; clone_size: many; j_call: TRBJ2-4; v_call: TRBV6-1; d_call: -
cdr3_aa: CASSLVGGPHSTDTQYF; cdr3_nt: TGCGCCAGCAGCTTGGTCGGGGGGCCGCATAGCACAGATACGCAGTATTTT; clone_size: -; j_call: TRBJ2-3; v_call: TRBV5-1; d_call: -